The 32 T cell receptor beta chains reported below all come from one sample, sequenced in a study of blood T cell repertoires in COVID-19. Produced via immunoSEQ multiplex PCR; TCRdb's table is partial and in-frame only. The repertoire holds around 180,000 clones, with roughly 78% as singletons. Specimen: peripheral blood. The origin of the receptors is a man between 65 and 85 years old with active or convalescent COVID-19.

The rearrangement links TRBV11-2 to TRBJ1-6; D uncertain. CDR3 length: 13 residues. Germline loops: CDR1 SGHAT, CDR2 FQNNGV. V lost 1 base, J lost 10 bases, and 8 bases lay in between. CDR3 bases: TGTGCCAGCAGCTTAGGGGAGGAGTCACCCCTCCACTTT. This sequence encodes CASSLGEESPLHF.

In its sample, this clone is medium-sized. The V call is TRBV6-6, the J call TRBJ1-4, with 8 bases aligning to TRBD1. Germline CDR1 reads MNHNY; CDR2 reads SVGAGI (reference sequence). The CDR3 contains 12 residues. Germline trimming cut 6 bases from V and 8 bases from J; bases unmatched to any gene: 2. CDR3 residues: CASSRDREKLFF. CDR3 in DNA: TGTGCCAGCAGCCGGGACAGGGAAAAACTGTTTTTT.

V is TRBV6-5 and J is TRBJ2-7; 7 positions match TRBD1. Per germline, CDR1 MNHEY and CDR2 SVGAGI. The V gene end was trimmed by 7 bases and the J gene end by 1 base; junction bases not matched to a gene: 10. This CDR3 comprises 15 residues. The CDR3 loop is CASTKGKGASYEQYF. CDR3 nucleotides: TGTGCCAGCACCAAAGGGAAGGGGGCTTCCTACGAGCAGTACTTC.

The CDR3 sequence is CASSLAGSSPPWSYTF. The CDR3 DNA reads TGTGCCAGCAGCTTGGCGGGAAGTAGTCCCCCTTGGAGCTACACCTTC. V and J are TRBV5-5 and TRBJ1-2, with no clear D. V dropped 0 bases and J dropped 9 bases, with 21 bases sitting between them. Germline V gives CDR1 SGHKS, CDR2 YYEKEE (reference sequence). The CDR3 has 16 amino acids.

The rearrangement uses TRBV7-7 and TRBJ2-5, with 14 bases that match TRBD2. J gave up 1 base and V 4 bases, and 2 bases lay outside the gene matches. Germline V gene sequence: CDR1 SSHAT, CDR2 FNYEAQ (reference sequence). The CDR3 extends over 16 amino acids. The CDR3 nucleotides read TGTGCCAGCAGCTACGGACTAGCGGGGGGCCAAGAGACCCAGTACTTC. Translation gives CASSYGLAGGQETQYF.

The rearrangement joins TRBV27 to TRBJ2-5; D is possibly TRBD1 (5 bases). The ends were cut back, 6 bases at V and 0 bases at J, with 11 bases in the middle. CDR3 size: 14 residues. Per the germline V gene, CDR1 is MNHEY and CDR2 is SMNVEV (reference sequence). The CDR3 loop is CASSRQSYQETQYF. The CDR3 DNA is TGTGCCAGCAGCAGACAGAGCTACCAAGAGACCCAGTACTTC.

V is TRBV5-4 and J is TRBJ2-1, with TRBD2 as a possible D gene (6 bases). There are 13 residues in the CDR3. Trimming took off 1 base at V and 6 bases at J, with 8 bases between the two ends. Germline V CDR1 and CDR2: SGHNT, YYREEE (reference sequence). This chain's CDR3 is CASSLQRVNEQFF. DNA of the CDR3: TGTGCCAGCAGCTTGCAGCGGGTCAATGAGCAGTTCTTC.

The chain links TRBV7-2 to TRBJ1-1, with D tentatively TRBD1 (5 bases). The CDR3 extends over 15 amino acids. The germline V gene encodes CDR1 SGHTA and CDR2 FQGNSA. Trimming cost V 5 bases and J 0 bases, with 13 bases left between them. The DNA for the CDR3 is TGTGCCAGCAGCCCAGACAGCCAACTGAACACTGAAGCTTTCTTT. This gives the protein CASSPDSQLNTEAFF.

This clone was found once. V usage is TRBV5-6 and J usage is TRBJ1-5; D possibly corresponds to TRBD1 (5 bases). Germline CDR1 and CDR2: SGHDT and YYEEEE. The CDR3 has 15 residues. The V end lost 3 bases, the J end lost 3 bases, and 13 bases lay between the germline ends. In DNA form, the CDR3 reads TGTGCCAGCAGCTGGGGAGGGGCGCTCAATCAGCCCCAGCATTTT. This encodes CASSWGGALNQPQHF.

The rearrangement links TRBV7-2 to TRBJ1-1, with D possibly matching TRBD1 (6 bases). Per the germline V gene, CDR1 is SGHTA and CDR2 is FQGNSA. This CDR3 comprises 15 residues. Deletions cut 4 bases from V and 0 bases from J, with 12 bases between. The CDR3 protein is CASSSTGFMNTEAFF. Here the CDR3 DNA reads TGTGCCAGCAGCTCCACAGGGTTTATGAACACTGAAGCTTTCTTT.

V gene TRBV7-2 combines with J gene TRBJ1-1; no clear D gene. Germline CDR1 and CDR2: SGHTA and FQGNSA. Trimming shortened V by 3 bases and J by 0 bases, and 14 bases separated the two germline ends. The CDR3 extends over 16 amino acids. CDR3 in amino acids: CASSLRAVDMNTEAFF. CDR3 coding DNA: TGTGCCAGCAGCTTGAGGGCAGTTGATATGAACACTGAAGCTTTCTTT.

Only one count was recorded for this clone. The CDR3 loop reads CASSMGENSPLHF. DNA for the CDR3: TGTGCCAGTAGTATGGGAGAAAATTCACCCCTCCACTTT. This sequence joins TRBV19 and TRBJ1-6; no clear D. Per germline, CDR1 LNHDA and CDR2 SQIVND (reference sequence). The CDR3 runs to 13 residues. Trimming left V 3 bases short and J 7 bases short, with 7 bases between.

CDR3 amino acids: CASSLWTGSDGYTF. Written as DNA, the CDR3 is TGTGCCAGCAGCCTTTGGACAGGGTCGGATGGCTACACCTTC. The chain uses TRBV5-8 and TRBJ1-2, with 8 bases aligning to TRBD1. The germline V gene encodes CDR1 SGHTS and CDR2 YDEGEE. The CDR3 is made up of 14 amino acids. The trim removed 4 bases at V and 6 bases at J, leaving 8 bases unmatched.

The CDR3 reads CASSTSGGNTEAFF. The CDR3 DNA follows: TGTGCCAGCTCAACCTCAGGGGGGAACACTGAAGCTTTCTTT. The J gene is TRBJ1-1, the V gene TRBV18, with 7 bases that match TRBD1. There are 14 residues in the CDR3. Germline V gives CDR1 KGHSH, CDR2 LQKENI. The ends lost 5 bases at V and 1 base at J; junction bases unmatched: 4. The full variable domain, rest sourced from reference TRBV18 and TRBJ1-1, is NAGVMQNPRHLVRRRGQEARLRCSPMKGHSHVYWYRQLPEEGLKFMVYLQKENIIDESGMPKERFSAEFPKEGPSILRIQQVVRGDSAAYFCASSTSGGNTEAFFGQGTRLTVV.

The V call is TRBV6-5, the J call TRBJ2-5, with 8 bases matching TRBD2. This CDR3 spans 14 amino acids. Germline assignment: CDR1 MNHEY and CDR2 SVGAGI. V shed 7 bases, J shed 4 bases, and the junction held 8 bases outside the gene matches. The CDR3 spells CASNPAGAGETQYF. CDR3 coding DNA: TGTGCCAGCAACCCAGCGGGGGCGGGAGAGACCCAGTACTTC.

The V and J genes are TRBV9 and TRBJ2-3; tentatively, D is TRBD1 (6 bases). The CDR3 is 13 residues long. Germline values: CDR1 SGDLS, CDR2 YYNGEE. V gave up 0 bases and J gave up 4 bases, with 6 bases separating them. The CDR3 nucleotides read TGTGCCAGCAGCGTAGACAGGGCAGATACGCAGTATTTT. Translated: CASSVDRADTQYF.

This clone was detected only once. The chain employs TRBV19 and TRBJ2-2; 16 bases are shared with TRBD2. The germline gives CDR1 LNHDA, CDR2 SQIVND (reference sequence). The CDR3 is 20 residues long. Trimming removed 5 bases from V and 5 bases from J; junction bases left unmatched: 14. Here the CDR3 DNA reads TGTGCCAGTAGTCTTACCGGGACTAGCGGGAGGGGGCGCGGAACCGGGGAGCTGTTTTTT. As protein: CASSLTGTSGRGRGTGELFF.

The genes are TRBV11-2 and TRBJ2-7; TRBD1 is a possible D gene (5 bases). The V and J ends lost 5 bases and 2 bases respectively, with 16 bases between them. Germline CDR1 is SGHAT and CDR2 is FQNNGV. This CDR3 is built from 15 residues. CDR3 residues: CASSQAADIAYEQYF. The CDR3 DNA reads as TGTGCCAGCAGCCAGGCTGCGGACATAGCCTACGAGCAGTACTTC.

This CDR3 is CASSAQFYSNQPQHF. For the CDR3, the DNA is TGTGCCAGTAGTGCCCAGTTTTATAGCAATCAGCCCCAGCATTTT. V gene TRBV19 combines with J gene TRBJ1-5; no firm D call. The CDR3 runs to 15 residues. Germline-derived CDR1 and CDR2 are LNHDA and SQIVND (reference sequence). V was trimmed by 5 bases and J by 0 bases, leaving 11 bases between them.

This clone came up a few times. The chain is built from TRBV19 and TRBJ1-5; no reliable D call. Germline CDR1 reads LNHDA; CDR2 reads SQIVND (reference sequence). This CDR3 is built from 13 residues. V was cut by 6 bases and J by 4 bases, with 10 bases left in between. The CDR3 DNA follows: TGTGCCAGTAGCGAAGCGGCGAATCAGCCCCAGCATTTT. Translating it yields CASSEAANQPQHF.

The chain uses TRBV7-8 and TRBJ1-3; D is ambiguous. The CDR3 is 17 residues long. Germline V gene data show CDR1 as SGHVS and CDR2 as FQNEAQ. V lost 1 base, J lost 4 bases, and 17 bases lay in between. The CDR3 spells CASSLGGRPMQGNTIYF. CDR3 bases: TGTGCCAGCAGCTTAGGTGGCAGGCCAATGCAAGGAAACACCATATATTTT. Full variable domain (remainder filled in from reference TRBV7-8 and TRBJ1-3): GAGVSQSPRYKVAKRGQDVALRCDPISGHVSLFWYQQALGQGPEFLTYFQNEAQLDKSGLPSDRFFAERPEGSVSTLKIQRTQQEDSAVYLCASSLGGRPMQGNTIYFGEGSWLTVV.

The V call is TRBV9, the J call TRBJ2-1; 8 bases map to TRBD2. CDR3 length: 16 residues. The V and J ends lost 4 bases and 2 bases, in that order; junction bases with no gene match: 8. CDR1 SGDLS and CDR2 YYNGEE come from the germline V gene. CDR3 amino acids: CASSQDPGLAYNEQFF. For the CDR3, the DNA is TGTGCCAGCAGCCAAGACCCGGGACTAGCCTACAATGAGCAGTTCTTC.

Written as DNA, the CDR3 is TGTGCCAGCAGTGAGTTGCGGGGGTACCAAGAGACCCAGTACTTC. It translates to CASSELRGYQETQYF. The V call is TRBV2, the J call TRBJ2-5; TRBD2 matches at 7 bases. The CDR3 is 15 amino acids. Losses at the gene ends were 3 bases for V and 0 bases for J; bases not matched to a gene: 4. The germline V gene encodes CDR1 SNHLY and CDR2 FYNNEI.

This chain connects TRBV6-5 to TRBJ1-4; 8 bases fit TRBD1. Unmatched junction bases numbered 8, after V lost 7 bases and J lost 7 bases. This CDR3 is built from 14 residues. CDR1 is MNHEY, CDR2 SVGAGI, per germline. The CDR3 DNA reads as TGTGCCAGCACCCAGGGGGCGGACGGTGAAAAACTGTTTTTT. This encodes CASTQGADGEKLFF.

This sequence joins TRBV7-2 and TRBJ2-6, with 7 bases matching TRBD1. The CDR3 sequence is 16 residues long. Germline V gene lookup returns CDR1 SGHTA and CDR2 FQGNSA. J gave up 4 bases and V 4 bases, and 7 bases lay outside the gene matches. The CDR3 here is CASSSQRGLGANVLTF. DNA of the CDR3: TGTGCCAGCAGCTCACAAAGGGGGCTAGGGGCCAACGTCCTGACTTTC.

The CDR3 loop is CASSSQYGTGDASWNYGYTF. The CDR3, as DNA: TGTGCCAGCAGCTCGCAATACGGGACAGGGGACGCATCGTGGAACTATGGCTACACCTTC. V and J are TRBV7-8 and TRBJ1-2; TRBD1 aligns across 10 bases. Germline lookup yields CDR1 SGHVS and CDR2 FQNEAQ. V lost 4 bases, J lost 2 bases, and 19 bases stayed unmatched. The length of the CDR3 is 20 residues.

The rearrangement joins TRBV9 to TRBJ2-3, with TRBD2 as a possible D gene (5 bases). Looked up from germline, CDR1 is SGDLS and CDR2 is YYNGEE. CDR3 length equals 15 residues. The V and J ends lost 0 bases and 3 bases respectively, with 11 bases between them. The CDR3 sequence is CASSVEGVRTDTQYF. CDR3 sequence (DNA): TGTGCCAGCAGCGTAGAGGGAGTGAGAACAGATACGCAGTATTTT.

The V gene is TRBV5-1, the J gene TRBJ2-2; D gene uncertain. Looked up from germline, CDR1 is SGHRS and CDR2 is YFSETQ. The CDR3 is 15 amino acids. V was trimmed by 0 bases and J by 2 bases, leaving 8 bases between them. CDR3 nucleotide sequence: TGCGCCAGCAGCTTGGGGAGTCTTAACACCGGGGAGCTGTTTTTT. Its translation: CASSLGSLNTGELFF.

This chain connects TRBV30 to TRBJ2-5, with 11 bases lining up with TRBD1. The V segment lost 0 bases and the J segment 1 base; nucleotides outside the gene matches: 13. Germline CDR1 is GTSNPN and CDR2 is SVGIG (reference sequence). This CDR3 has 19 residues. CDR3 bases: TGTGCCTGGAGTGTCGGACAGGGGGCCTTTCTAGCGCCCCAAGAGACCCAGTACTTC. This encodes CAWSVGQGAFLAPQETQYF.

This chain links TRBV5-1 with TRBJ2-1; 7 bases are a match to TRBD2. V shed 3 bases, J shed 9 bases, and the junction held 3 bases outside the gene matches. Germline CDR1 reads SGHRS; CDR2 reads YFSETQ. The CDR3 consists of 12 residues. Here the CDR3 DNA reads TGCGCCAGCAGCTGGGGGGAGGGTGAGCAGTTCTTC. Translating gives CASSWGEGEQFF.

This chain links TRBV5-4 with TRBJ1-4; 8 nucleotides align to TRBD1. The CDR3 runs to 15 residues. With 4 bases clipped from V and 7 bases from J, the junction kept 9 bases outside the gene matches. Germline loops: CDR1 SGHNT, CDR2 YYREEE (reference sequence). The CDR3 coding sequence is TGTGCCAGCAGCCTCTGGACAGGGTCGGGTGAAAAACTGTTTTTT. Its translation: CASSLWTGSGEKLFF.

This clone was seen just once. This rearrangement joins TRBV19 to TRBJ1-3; tentative D call: TRBD1 (5 bases). Trimming removed 5 bases from V and 5 bases from J, with 16 bases in between. The CDR3 has 15 residues. Germline-derived CDR1 and CDR2 are LNHDA and SQIVND (reference sequence). The CDR3 DNA follows: TGTGCCAGTAGTTCGACAGCCGCCGGGCGAAACACCATATATTTT. It yields the protein CASSSTAAGRNTIYF.